Reported below is one TCR beta chain. Here immunoSEQ multiplex PCR was the method, and the copy in TCRdb shows in-frame clones only, minus some. The table records some 79,000 clones, around 94% of them present only once. The data were obtained in a study of cytomegalovirus exposure and HLA in healthy donors. The CDR3 is 14 amino acids. The V gene lost 3 bases and the J gene lost 1 base, with 9 bases spanning the gap. CDR1 and CDR2 from the germline V gene are MNHEY and SMNVEV (reference sequence). This receptor was identified in a woman aged 18-29 years in good health and CMV-seropositive. The chain uses TRBV27 and TRBJ1-1; the D is unclear. The sequencing input was PBMCs. This CDR3 reads CASSFRSGNTEAFF. The CDR3 region has the DNA TGTGCCAGCAGTTTTCGATCAGGGAACACTGAAGCTTTCTTT.